This is a list of T cell receptor beta chains from one sample in a study of shared T cell receptors in the human thymus. Libraries were prepared by immunoSEQ multiplex PCR; TCRdb keeps only in-frame clonotypes and omits some of them. Of roughly 710,000 clones listed, approximately 85% are singletons. These data also featured in a second study, about human thymus T cells.

The specimen was thymocytes. The receptors come from a girl under three years old with a congenital heart defect. Each CDR3 is given with its conserved first and last residue. D genes are given only for firm matches. Size is stated for part of the rows, as once, few or many counts, or as a class when the clone is expanded.

J gene: TRBJ2-7
V gene: TRBV7-9
clone size: once
D gene: NA
CDR3 protein: CASSRPGSYEQYF
CDR3 DNA: TGTGCCAGCAGCCGACCGGGGTCCTACGAGCAGTACTTC

J gene: TRBJ1-4
V gene: TRBV11-2
clone size: NA
D gene: NA
CDR3 protein: CASSLGRDNNEKLFF
CDR3 DNA: TGTGCCAGCAGCTTAGGCAGGGACAATAATGAAAAACTGTTTTTT

J gene: TRBJ2-3
V gene: TRBV6-5
clone size: NA
D gene: NA
CDR3 protein: CASTRADRRTQYF
CDR3 DNA: TGTGCCAGCACCAGAGCGGACAGACGCACGCAGTATTTT

J gene: TRBJ2-5
V gene: TRBV4-3
clone size: NA
D gene: TRBD1
CDR3 protein: CASSQGRTGRTKEETQYF
CDR3 DNA: TGCGCCAGCAGCCAAGGGAGGACAGGGAGGACCAAAGAAGAGACCCAGTACTTC

J gene: TRBJ2-7
V gene: TRBV6-1
clone size: NA
D gene: NA
CDR3 protein: CASSRYARSYEQYF
CDR3 DNA: TGTGCCAGCAGTCGCTACGCCCGTTCCTACGAGCAGTACTTC

J gene: TRBJ1-2
V gene: TRBV5-1
clone size: NA
D gene: TRBD1
CDR3 protein: CASSSPPVIDRGLYGYTF
CDR3 DNA: TGCGCCAGCAGCTCGCCCCCAGTCATAGACAGGGGGCTCTATGGCTACACCTTC

J gene: TRBJ2-7
V gene: TRBV27
clone size: NA
D gene: NA
CDR3 protein: CASSYTLASRDRGNYEQYF
CDR3 DNA: TGTGCCAGCAGTTACACTCTAGCCTCCCGGGACCGGGGGAATTACGAGCAGTACTTC

J gene: TRBJ1-3
V gene: TRBV7-8
clone size: NA
D gene: TRBD1
CDR3 protein: CASSAGQGAYSYF
CDR3 DNA: TGTGCCAGCAGCGCGGGACAGGGGGCTTATTCATATTTT

J gene: TRBJ2-2
V gene: TRBV6-5
clone size: NA
D gene: TRBD1
CDR3 protein: CASSYEGQGYTGELFF
CDR3 DNA: TGTGCCAGCAGTTACGAGGGACAGGGCTACACCGGGGAGCTGTTTTTT

J gene: TRBJ1-1
V gene: TRBV2
clone size: NA
D gene: NA
CDR3 protein: CASSEVTAHGVTEAFF
CDR3 DNA: TGTGCCAGCAGTGAAGTTACAGCTCATGGCGTTACTGAAGCTTTCTTT

J gene: TRBJ1-2
V gene: TRBV27
clone size: NA
D gene: NA
CDR3 protein: CASKFYGGTNYGYTF
CDR3 DNA: TGTGCCAGCAAGTTTTACGGGGGTACCAACTATGGCTACACCTTC

J gene: TRBJ2-7
V gene: TRBV18
clone size: NA
D gene: TRBD2
CDR3 protein: CASSPGLVISYEQYF
CDR3 DNA: TGTGCCAGCTCACCCGGACTAGTGATCTCCTACGAGCAGTACTTC

J gene: TRBJ2-5
V gene: TRBV5-5
clone size: once
D gene: NA
CDR3 protein: CASSSREPAGYAEEWTQYF
CDR3 DNA: TGTGCCAGCAGCTCCCGCGAACCCGCGGGGTACGCCGAAGAGTGGACCCAGTACTTC

J gene: TRBJ2-1
V gene: TRBV27
clone size: NA
D gene: TRBD2
CDR3 protein: CASRTSGGNEQFF
CDR3 DNA: TGTGCCAGCAGGACTAGCGGGGGCAATGAGCAGTTCTTC

J gene: TRBJ1-1
V gene: TRBV19
clone size: NA
D gene: TRBD1
CDR3 protein: CASSLDRGGENTEAFF
CDR3 DNA: TGTGCCAGTAGTTTGGACAGGGGGGGAGAGAACACTGAAGCTTTCTTT

J gene: TRBJ2-6
V gene: TRBV7-9
clone size: NA
D gene: NA
CDR3 protein: CASKGGSGANVLTF
CDR3 DNA: TGTGCCAGCAAAGGAGGGTCCGGGGCCAACGTCCTGACTTTC

J gene: TRBJ1-2
V gene: TRBV9
clone size: NA
D gene: NA
CDR3 protein: CASSFRGIGSIYGYTF
CDR3 DNA: TGTGCCAGCAGCTTTAGGGGGATAGGGTCTATCTATGGCTACACCTTC

J gene: TRBJ1-2
V gene: TRBV5-5
clone size: NA
D gene: NA
CDR3 protein: CASSSWGSRVRYGYTF
CDR3 DNA: TGTGCCAGCAGCTCATGGGGCTCCAGGGTCCGCTATGGCTACACCTTC

J gene: TRBJ2-3
V gene: TRBV4-3
clone size: NA
D gene: NA
CDR3 protein: CASSQEDSTRDTQYF
CDR3 DNA: TGCGCCAGCAGCCAAGAGGATAGCACGAGGGATACGCAGTATTTT

J gene: TRBJ2-1
V gene: TRBV18
clone size: NA
D gene: NA
CDR3 protein: CASRNTNEQFF
CDR3 DNA: TGTGCCAGCCGTAACACGAATGAGCAGTTCTTC

J gene: TRBJ2-3
V gene: TRBV5-1
clone size: NA
D gene: TRBD2
CDR3 protein: CASSLVAGGTDTQYF
CDR3 DNA: TGCGCCAGCAGCTTGGTCGCGGGGGGAACAGATACGCAGTATTTT

J gene: TRBJ2-3
V gene: TRBV9
clone size: NA
D gene: NA
CDR3 protein: CASSVLGDDTQYF
CDR3 DNA: TGTGCCAGCAGCGTCCTGGGAGACGATACGCAGTATTTT

J gene: TRBJ2-4
V gene: TRBV9
clone size: NA
D gene: TRBD1
CDR3 protein: CASSLAGGTGNIQYF
CDR3 DNA: TGTGCCAGCAGCCTAGCAGGTGGGACAGGGAACATTCAGTACTTC

J gene: TRBJ1-3
V gene: TRBV19
clone size: once
D gene: NA
CDR3 protein: CASWSNTIYF
CDR3 DNA: TGTGCCAGTTGGAGTAACACCATATATTTT

J gene: TRBJ1-6
V gene: TRBV14
clone size: NA
D gene: NA
CDR3 protein: CASSQLEGGDGSPLHF
CDR3 DNA: TGTGCCAGCAGCCAACTTGAGGGAGGGGATGGGTCACCCCTCCACTTT

J gene: TRBJ2-1
V gene: TRBV15
clone size: NA
D gene: TRBD2
CDR3 protein: CATSRGAGLAYNEQFF
CDR3 DNA: TGTGCCACCAGCAGAGGGGCGGGACTAGCCTACAATGAGCAGTTCTTC

J gene: TRBJ1-3
V gene: TRBV10-3
clone size: NA
D gene: NA
CDR3 protein: CAISDSGWGNTIYF
CDR3 DNA: TGTGCCATCAGTGATTCGGGATGGGGAAACACCATATATTTT

J gene: TRBJ1-6
V gene: TRBV21-1
clone size: NA
D gene: NA
CDR3 protein: CASRHSECQNSPLHF
CDR3 DNA: TGTGCCAGCAGGCACTCGGAGTGTCAAAATTCACCCCTCCACTTT

J gene: TRBJ1-1
V gene: TRBV5-1
clone size: NA
D gene: NA
CDR3 protein: CASSSLDTANTEAFF
CDR3 DNA: TGCGCCAGCAGCTCACTGGACACGGCGAACACTGAAGCTTTCTTT

J gene: TRBJ1-2
V gene: TRBV9
clone size: NA
D gene: TRBD1
CDR3 protein: CASSVVGDRVSAGYTF
CDR3 DNA: TGTGCCAGCAGCGTAGTTGGGGACAGGGTATCGGCTGGCTACACCTTC

J gene: TRBJ1-1
V gene: TRBV11-2
clone size: NA
D gene: NA
CDR3 protein: CASRRLTTLNTEAFF
CDR3 DNA: TGTGCCAGCAGACGACTTACGACGCTGAACACTGAAGCTTTCTTT

J gene: TRBJ1-4
V gene: TRBV28
clone size: NA
D gene: NA
CDR3 protein: CASSPGGGQGNEKLFF
CDR3 DNA: TGTGCCAGCAGTCCGGGCGGGGGGCAGGGTAATGAAAAACTGTTTTTT

J gene: TRBJ1-6
V gene: TRBV4-1
clone size: once
D gene: NA
CDR3 protein: CASSQEEYNSPLHF
CDR3 DNA: TGCGCCAGCAGCCAAGAGGAGTATAATTCACCCCTCCACTTT

J gene: TRBJ2-1
V gene: TRBV2
clone size: NA
D gene: TRBD1
CDR3 protein: CASSAAGGGDEQFF
CDR3 DNA: TGTGCCAGCAGTGCGGCAGGGGGCGGCGATGAGCAGTTCTTC

J gene: TRBJ1-1
V gene: TRBV19
clone size: NA
D gene: NA
CDR3 protein: CASSLYRGTEAFF
CDR3 DNA: TGTGCCAGTAGTTTATACCGGGGCACTGAAGCTTTCTTT

J gene: TRBJ1-5
V gene: TRBV2
clone size: NA
D gene: NA
CDR3 protein: CASSDKGISNQPQHF
CDR3 DNA: TGTGCCAGCAGTGATAAGGGGATCAGCAATCAGCCCCAGCATTTT

J gene: TRBJ2-3
V gene: TRBV29-1
clone size: NA
D gene: NA
CDR3 protein: CSVYLTGRDTQYF
CDR3 DNA: TGCAGCGTGTATCTAACAGGGAGAGATACGCAGTATTTT

J gene: TRBJ1-2
V gene: TRBV6-5
clone size: NA
D gene: TRBD1
CDR3 protein: CASAQGQGYTF
CDR3 DNA: TGTGCCAGCGCTCAGGGACAGGGCTACACCTTC

J gene: TRBJ2-3
V gene: TRBV27
clone size: NA
D gene: NA
CDR3 protein: CASSSGTSSVDTQYF
CDR3 DNA: TGTGCCAGCAGTTCGGGGACTTCTTCGGTCGATACGCAGTATTTT

J gene: TRBJ2-5
V gene: TRBV27
clone size: NA
D gene: TRBD2
CDR3 protein: CASRMGAGGEGETQYF
CDR3 DNA: TGTGCCAGCAGGATGGGAGCGGGGGGGGAGGGAGAGACCCAGTACTTC